This T cell receptor (beta chain) was recovered during a study of regulatory T cells in long-lasting Graves disease. The authors built TCR beta libraries using iRepertoire HTBI primers and Arm-PCR of CDR3 regions. TCRdb re-derived calls from the multiplex PCR reads in MiXCR, one entry per CDR3 protein. The repertoire has 350,000 to 450,000 distinct CDR3 sequences, about 15% of them found once; the top ten carry over 7%. Study-level results: Persistent cases favored TRBV28, TRBJ1-2 and TRBJ2-5.

Note on this clonotype: The antigen is undetermined.

Regarding time point: newly diagnosed GD, antithyroid drugs for less than 3 months. There was RNA extracted from PBMCs, and the TCR library was made from it. Approximately 10-milliliter peripheral blood samples went into EDTA tubes. This CDR3 contains 17 residues. Trimming removed 0 bases at V and 1 base at J, with 15 bases between. The germline V gene encodes CDR1 MNHEY and CDR2 SMNVEV (reference sequence). The same sample was also studied in work on T cells in Graves' hyperthyroidism and ophthalmopathy. Per that paper: A lack of ophthalmopathy progression within 18 months defined stable Graves' hyperthyroidism. Blood also carried most thyroid clonotypes expanded above 0.001.

V usage is TRBV27 and J usage is TRBJ1-1; D may be TRBD1 (6 bases). The clonotype was recovered from a woman aged 35 to 49 with Graves disease. The source was peripheral blood mononuclear cells (PBMCs), collected at new diagnosis, from a patient treated with antithyroid drugs. The CDR3 sequence is CASSLSDRLTSNTEAFF. CDR3 in DNA: TGTGCCAGCAGTTTATCAGACAGGCTCACATCGAACACTGAAGCTTTCTTT.